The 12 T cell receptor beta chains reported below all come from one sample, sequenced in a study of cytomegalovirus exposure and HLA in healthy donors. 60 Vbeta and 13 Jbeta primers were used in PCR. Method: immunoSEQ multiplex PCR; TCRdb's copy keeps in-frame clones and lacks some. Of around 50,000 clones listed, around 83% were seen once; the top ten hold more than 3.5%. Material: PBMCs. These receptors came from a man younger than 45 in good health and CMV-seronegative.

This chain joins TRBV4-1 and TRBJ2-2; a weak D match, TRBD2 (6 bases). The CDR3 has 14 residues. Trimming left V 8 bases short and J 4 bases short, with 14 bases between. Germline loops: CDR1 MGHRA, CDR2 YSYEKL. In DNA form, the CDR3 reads TGCGCCAGCTGGGACTTGTCGGGCACCGGGGAGCTGTTTTTT. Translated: CASWDLSGTGELFF.

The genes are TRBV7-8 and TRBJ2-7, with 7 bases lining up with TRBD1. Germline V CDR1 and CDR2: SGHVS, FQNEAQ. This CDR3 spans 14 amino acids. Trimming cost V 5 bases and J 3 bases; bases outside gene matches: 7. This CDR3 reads CASSGTGTDYEQYF. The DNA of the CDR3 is TGTGCCAGCAGCGGAACCGGGACAGACTACGAGCAGTACTTC. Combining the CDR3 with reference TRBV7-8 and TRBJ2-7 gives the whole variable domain GAGVSQSPRYKVAKRGQDVALRCDPISGHVSLFWYQQALGQGPEFLTYFQNEAQLDKSGLPSDRFFAERPEGSVSTLKIQRTQQEDSAVYLCASSGTGTDYEQYFGPGTRLTVT.

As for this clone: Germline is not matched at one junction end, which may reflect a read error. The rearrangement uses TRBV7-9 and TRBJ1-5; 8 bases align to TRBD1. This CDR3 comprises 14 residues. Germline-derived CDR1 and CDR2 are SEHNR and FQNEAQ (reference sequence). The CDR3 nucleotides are TGTTCCAGCAGCTTAGACAGGGGAGATCAGCCCCAGCATTTT. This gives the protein CSSSLDRGDQPQHF.

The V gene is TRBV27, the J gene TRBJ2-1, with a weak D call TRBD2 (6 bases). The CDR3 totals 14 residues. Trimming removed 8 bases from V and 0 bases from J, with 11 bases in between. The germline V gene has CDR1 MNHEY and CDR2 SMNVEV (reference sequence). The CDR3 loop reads CASRSGSSYNEQFF. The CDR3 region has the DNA TGTGCCAGCCGTAGCGGAAGCTCCTACAATGAGCAGTTCTTC.

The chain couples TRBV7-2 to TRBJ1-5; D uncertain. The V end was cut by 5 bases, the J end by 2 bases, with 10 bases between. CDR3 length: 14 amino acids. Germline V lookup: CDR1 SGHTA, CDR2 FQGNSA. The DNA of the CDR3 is TGTGCCAGCAGCCCCGACTTTGGCAATCAGCCCCAGCATTTT. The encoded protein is CASSPDFGNQPQHF.

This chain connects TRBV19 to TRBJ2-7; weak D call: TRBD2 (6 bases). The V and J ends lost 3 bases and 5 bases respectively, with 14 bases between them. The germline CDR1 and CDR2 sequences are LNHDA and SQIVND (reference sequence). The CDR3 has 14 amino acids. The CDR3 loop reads CASSIKWGDHEQYF. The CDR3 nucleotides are TGTGCCAGTAGTATCAAATGGGGGGACCACGAGCAGTACTTC.

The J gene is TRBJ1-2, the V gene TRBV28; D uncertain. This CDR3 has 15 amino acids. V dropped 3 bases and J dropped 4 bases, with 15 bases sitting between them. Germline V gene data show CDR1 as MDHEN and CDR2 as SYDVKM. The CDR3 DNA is TGTGCCAGCAGTTTGGAGCTCGGCACTGGCTATGGCTACACCTTC. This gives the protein CASSLELGTGYGYTF.

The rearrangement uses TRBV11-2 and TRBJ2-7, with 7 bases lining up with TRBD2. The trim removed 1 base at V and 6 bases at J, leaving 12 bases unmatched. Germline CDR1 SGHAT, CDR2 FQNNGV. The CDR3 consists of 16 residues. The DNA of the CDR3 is TGTGCCAGCAGCTTAGGTAGCCCCCTGGGGGGGTCCGAGCAGTACTTC. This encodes CASSLGSPLGGSEQYF.

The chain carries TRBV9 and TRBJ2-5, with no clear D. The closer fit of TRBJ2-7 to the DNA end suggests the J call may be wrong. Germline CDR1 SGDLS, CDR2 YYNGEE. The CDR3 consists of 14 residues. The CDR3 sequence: CASSVGGDSYEQYF. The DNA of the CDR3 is TGTGCCAGCAGCGTTGGTGGAGACTCCTACGAGCAGTACTTC.

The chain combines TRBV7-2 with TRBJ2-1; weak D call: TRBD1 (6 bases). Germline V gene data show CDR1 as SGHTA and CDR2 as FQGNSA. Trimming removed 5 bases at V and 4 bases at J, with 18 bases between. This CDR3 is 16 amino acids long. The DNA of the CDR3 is TGTGCCAGCAGCATACGGGACACTACGTTTTACAATGAGCAGTTCTTC. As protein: CASSIRDTTFYNEQFF.

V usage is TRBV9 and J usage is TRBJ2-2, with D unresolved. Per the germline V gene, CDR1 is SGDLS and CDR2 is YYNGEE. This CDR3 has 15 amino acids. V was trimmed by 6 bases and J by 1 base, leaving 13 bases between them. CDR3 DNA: TGTGCCAGCACCTCGTCGACGGGGAACACCGGGGAGCTGTTTTTT. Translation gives CASTSSTGNTGELFF.

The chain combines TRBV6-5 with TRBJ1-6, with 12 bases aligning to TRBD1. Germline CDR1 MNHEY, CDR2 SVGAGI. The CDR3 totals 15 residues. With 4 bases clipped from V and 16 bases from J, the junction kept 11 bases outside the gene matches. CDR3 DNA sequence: TGTGCCAGCAGTTTGGGACAGGGGGCAACCGTAGGGCTCCACTTT. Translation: CASSLGQGATVGLHF.